Listed here is a single T cell receptor beta chain. Antigen specificity is unknown. The sample is drawn from a study of early T cells in non-severe SARS-CoV-2 infection. Across the whole study: The study sequenced bulk RNA from unsorted whole blood, with chains unpaired. Study-wide results and limits: Anti-spike CD8 responses were favored by VDJdb matching, which missed private and CD4 specificities.

The CDR3 loop spans 13 amino acids. Germline loops: CDR1 MDHEN, CDR2 SYDVKM. V lost 9 bases and J lost 4, with 15 bases in between. Individual cDNA molecules were tagged with unique molecular identifiers, the study reported. In TCRdb, the 5' RACE reads were re-called with MiXCR into one record per CDR3 protein. The sample carries roughly 43,000 distinct CDR3 sequences, about 5.3% recorded once. The chain joins TRBV28 to TRBJ1-2; no clear D. The sample was whole blood, taken at baseline. The clonotype was recovered from an adult who was a healthcare worker with PCR-confirmed SARS-CoV-2 infection or an uninfected control (not recorded which). The chain's CDR3 is CASTQVDGYGYTF. Written as DNA, the CDR3 is TGTGCCAGTACTCAAGTCGACGGCTATGGCTACACCTTC.